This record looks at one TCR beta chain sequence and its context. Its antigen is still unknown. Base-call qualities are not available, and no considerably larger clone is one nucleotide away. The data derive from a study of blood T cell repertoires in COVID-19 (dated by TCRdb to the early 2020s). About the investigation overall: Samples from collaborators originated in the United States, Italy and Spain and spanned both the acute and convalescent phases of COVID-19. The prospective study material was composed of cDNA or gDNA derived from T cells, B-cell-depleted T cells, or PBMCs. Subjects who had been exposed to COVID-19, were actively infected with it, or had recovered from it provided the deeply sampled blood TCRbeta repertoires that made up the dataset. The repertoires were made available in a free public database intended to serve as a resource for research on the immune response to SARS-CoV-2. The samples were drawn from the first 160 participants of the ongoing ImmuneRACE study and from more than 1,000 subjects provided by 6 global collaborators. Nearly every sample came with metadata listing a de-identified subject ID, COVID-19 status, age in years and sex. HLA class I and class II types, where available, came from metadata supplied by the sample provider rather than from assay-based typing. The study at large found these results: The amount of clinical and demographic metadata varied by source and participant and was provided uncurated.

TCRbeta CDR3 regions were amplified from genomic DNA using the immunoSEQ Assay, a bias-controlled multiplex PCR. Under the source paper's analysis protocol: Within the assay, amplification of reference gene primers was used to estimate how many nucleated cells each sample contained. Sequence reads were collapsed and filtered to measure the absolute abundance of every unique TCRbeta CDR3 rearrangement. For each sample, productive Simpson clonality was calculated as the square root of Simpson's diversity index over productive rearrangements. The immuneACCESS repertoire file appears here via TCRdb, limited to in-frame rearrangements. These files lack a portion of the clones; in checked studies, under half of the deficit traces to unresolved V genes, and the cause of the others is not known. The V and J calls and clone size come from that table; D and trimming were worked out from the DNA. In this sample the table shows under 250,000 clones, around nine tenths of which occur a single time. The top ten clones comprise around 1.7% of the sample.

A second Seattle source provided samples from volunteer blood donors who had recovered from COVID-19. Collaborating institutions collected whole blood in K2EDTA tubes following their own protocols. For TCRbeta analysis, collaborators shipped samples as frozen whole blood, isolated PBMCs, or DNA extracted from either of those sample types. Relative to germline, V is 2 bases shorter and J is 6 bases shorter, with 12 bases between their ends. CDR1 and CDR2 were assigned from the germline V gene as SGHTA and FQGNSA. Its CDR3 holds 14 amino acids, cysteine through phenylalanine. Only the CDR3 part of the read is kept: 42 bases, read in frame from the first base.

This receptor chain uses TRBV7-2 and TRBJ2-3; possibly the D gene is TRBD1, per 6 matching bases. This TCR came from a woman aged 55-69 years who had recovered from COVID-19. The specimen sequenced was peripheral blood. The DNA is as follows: TGTGCCAGCAGCTTACGGGTCACAGGGGATACGCAGTATTTT. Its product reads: CASSLRVTGDTQYF.